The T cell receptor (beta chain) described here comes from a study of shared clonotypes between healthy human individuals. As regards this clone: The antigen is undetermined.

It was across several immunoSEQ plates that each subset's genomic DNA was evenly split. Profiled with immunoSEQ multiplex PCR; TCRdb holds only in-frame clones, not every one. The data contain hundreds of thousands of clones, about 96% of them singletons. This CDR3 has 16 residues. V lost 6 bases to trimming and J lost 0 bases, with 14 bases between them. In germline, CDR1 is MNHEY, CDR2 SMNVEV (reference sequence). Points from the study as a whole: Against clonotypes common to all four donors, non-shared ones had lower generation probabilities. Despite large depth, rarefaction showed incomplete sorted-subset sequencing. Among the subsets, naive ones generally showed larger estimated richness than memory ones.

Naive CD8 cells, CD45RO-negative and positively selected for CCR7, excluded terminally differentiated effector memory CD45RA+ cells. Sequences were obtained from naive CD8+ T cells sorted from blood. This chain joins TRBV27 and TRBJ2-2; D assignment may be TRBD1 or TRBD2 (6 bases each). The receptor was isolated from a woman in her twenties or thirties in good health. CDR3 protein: CASRGGTFANTGELFF. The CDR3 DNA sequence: TGTGCCAGCAGGGGGGGCACCTTCGCGAACACCGGGGAGCTGTTTTTT.